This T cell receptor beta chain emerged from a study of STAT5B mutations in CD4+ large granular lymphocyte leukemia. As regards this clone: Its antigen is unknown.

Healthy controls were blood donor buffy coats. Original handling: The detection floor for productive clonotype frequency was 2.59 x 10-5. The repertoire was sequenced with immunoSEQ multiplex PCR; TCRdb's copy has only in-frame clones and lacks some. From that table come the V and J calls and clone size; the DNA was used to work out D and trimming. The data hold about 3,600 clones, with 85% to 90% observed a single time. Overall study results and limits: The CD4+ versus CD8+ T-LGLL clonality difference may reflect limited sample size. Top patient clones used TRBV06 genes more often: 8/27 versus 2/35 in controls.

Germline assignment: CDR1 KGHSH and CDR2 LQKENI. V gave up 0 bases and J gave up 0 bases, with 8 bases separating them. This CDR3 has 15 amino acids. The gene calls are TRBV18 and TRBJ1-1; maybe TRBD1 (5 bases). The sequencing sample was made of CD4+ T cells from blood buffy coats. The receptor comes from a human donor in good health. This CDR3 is CASSPPEGLNTEAFF. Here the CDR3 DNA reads TGTGCCAGCTCACCACCCGAGGGGCTGAACACTGAAGCTTTCTTT.